Listed below are T cell receptor beta chains from one sample, sequenced in a study of somatic mutations in cytotoxic T cells in rheumatoid arthritis. Here immunoSEQ multiplex PCR was the method, and the copy in TCRdb shows in-frame clones only, minus some. The sample contains 20,000 or so clones, roughly four fifths of which appear only once. Sequencing input: CD8+ T cells sorted from blood. These receptor sequences come from an adult with rheumatoid arthritis. Both conserved end residues are part of each CDR3. A D gene is named only where the DNA matches it firmly. Not all rows give a size; the values are once, few, many and, for expanded clones, a class.

DNA,CDR3,D,V,J,size
TGCAGTGCTAGAAGGGATACTGAAGCTTTCTTT,CSARRDTEAFF,-,TRBV20-1,TRBJ1-1,-
TGTGCCAGCAGTTCATCCCAACTAGGGGGGGTGTATGCTAATGAAAAACTGTTTTTT,CASSSSQLGGVYANEKLFF,-,TRBV28,TRBJ1-4,-
TGTGCCAGCAGTTTGAGGACAGGGGCGTACGAGCAGTACTTC,CASSLRTGAYEQYF,TRBD1,TRBV27,TRBJ2-7,-
TGCGCCAGCAGCCGAACCTCAGGGGGCTGGTACGAGCAGTACTTC,CASSRTSGGWYEQYF,TRBD1,TRBV4-3,TRBJ2-7,-
TGTGCCAGCCTCCCCTCACAGGGCTCCTACGAGCAGTACTTC,CASLPSQGSYEQYF,-,TRBV6-5,TRBJ2-7,-
TGTGCCAGCAGGCCGGACAGGGGGGGCGAGCAGTACTTC,CASRPDRGGEQYF,TRBD1,TRBV5-4,TRBJ2-7,few
TGCGCCAGCAGCCTGGAGGGGACTAGGGGGAATGAGCAGTTCTTC,CASSLEGTRGNEQFF,TRBD2,TRBV4-3,TRBJ2-1,-
TGCGCCAGCAGCTTGGGGGCAGGGGGCGCTACAGATACGCAGTATTTT,CASSLGAGGATDTQYF,TRBD1,TRBV5-1,TRBJ2-3,once
TGTGCCAGCTCACCACCGGGGGGGCCGGGATTGGAGACCCAGTACTTC,CASSPPGGPGLETQYF,-,TRBV18,TRBJ2-5,-
TGTGCCAGCAGCCGACTAGCGGGAGTGCGCGAGCAGTACTTC,CASSRLAGVREQYF,TRBD2,TRBV7-8,TRBJ2-7,-
TGTGCCGTGGGGTTAGCGGGGGGTAGCAATGAGCAGTTCTTC,CAVGLAGGSNEQFF,TRBD2,TRBV27,TRBJ2-1,-
TGTGCCAGCAGTAGCCCCGGGACAGGGTCTCTGGATGAGCAGTTCTTC,CASSSPGTGSLDEQFF,TRBD1,TRBV27,TRBJ2-1,-
TGTGCCAGCAGTACGTCTGGGAGGTCCTACAATGAGCAGTTCTTC,CASSTSGRSYNEQFF,-,TRBV7-9,TRBJ2-1,-
TGTGCCAGCAGCTTAGGGCAGGGGAGCAATCAGCCCCAGCATTTT,CASSLGQGSNQPQHF,-,TRBV7-6,TRBJ1-5,-
TGTGCCAGTAGTATAGACATCGGGACAGCAATTAATGAAAAACTGTTTTTT,CASSIDIGTAINEKLFF,TRBD1,TRBV19,TRBJ1-4,-
TGCGCCAGCAGCTTGAAACAGGGGTTGAACACTGAAGCTTTCTTT,CASSLKQGLNTEAFF,TRBD1,TRBV5-1,TRBJ1-1,-
TGTGCCAGCAGCCTTAGCGGGAGGGACACAGATACGCAGTATTTT,CASSLSGRDTDTQYF,TRBD2,TRBV28,TRBJ2-3,-
TGTGCCAGCAGTGCTGACACAGGAGCCGGGGAGCTGTTTTTT,CASSADTGAGELFF,-,TRBV27,TRBJ2-2,-
TGTGCCATCAGTGAGTCGAAGGTCGGAGCTTTCTTT,CAISESKVGAFF,-,TRBV10-3,TRBJ1-1,-